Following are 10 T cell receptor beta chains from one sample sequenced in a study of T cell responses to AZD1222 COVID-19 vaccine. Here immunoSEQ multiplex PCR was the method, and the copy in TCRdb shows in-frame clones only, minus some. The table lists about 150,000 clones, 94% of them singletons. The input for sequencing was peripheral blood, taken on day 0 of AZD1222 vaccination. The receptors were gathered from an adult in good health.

The DNA for the CDR3 is TGTGCCAGCAGCGCCGTGTATCACATGTACCAAGAGACCCAGTACTTC. This sequence encodes CASSAVYHMYQETQYF. The genes are TRBV3-1 (or the pseudogene TRBV3-2) and TRBJ2-5; D unresolved. This CDR3 comprises 16 residues. Trimming pared 5 bases from V and 0 bases from J, leaving 16 bases between. Germline V gives CDR1 LGHDT, CDR2 YNNKEL (reference sequence).

The CDR3 loop reads CASSSGTGLNEKLFF. CDR3 bases: TGTGCCAGCAGCTCCGGGACAGGACTTAATGAAAAACTGTTTTTT. V is TRBV2 and J is TRBJ1-4; 8 nucleotides agree with TRBD1. There are 15 residues in the CDR3. Trimming removed 6 bases from V and 4 bases from J; junction bases left unmatched: 7. CDR1 and CDR2 (germline): SNHLY, FYNNEI.

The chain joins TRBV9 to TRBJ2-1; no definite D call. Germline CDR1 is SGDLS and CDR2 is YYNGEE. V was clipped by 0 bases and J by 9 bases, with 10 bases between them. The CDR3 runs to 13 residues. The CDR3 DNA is TGTGCCAGCAGCGTAGCGACTCCCGGTGAGCAGTTCTTC. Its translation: CASSVATPGEQFF.

For the CDR3, the DNA is TGTGCCAGTACCCCGACACCTAACTATGGCTACACCTTC. Residues: CASTPTPNYGYTF. This sequence joins TRBV19 and TRBJ1-2; D gene unclear. Germline V lookup: CDR1 LNHDA, CDR2 SQIVND (reference sequence). V was shortened by 7 bases and J by 0 bases, with 9 bases between the two germline ends. The CDR3 has 13 amino acids.

CDR3 in DNA: TGCGCCAGCAGCCAAGCGGTTGGACTTTCCACAGATACGCAGTATTTT. This codes for CASSQAVGLSTDTQYF. V usage is TRBV4-1 and J usage is TRBJ2-3, with D perhaps matching TRBD2 (5 bases). CDR1 and CDR2 (germline): MGHRA, YSYEKL. CDR3 length: 16 residues. Trimming left V 1 base short and J 2 bases short, with 13 bases between.

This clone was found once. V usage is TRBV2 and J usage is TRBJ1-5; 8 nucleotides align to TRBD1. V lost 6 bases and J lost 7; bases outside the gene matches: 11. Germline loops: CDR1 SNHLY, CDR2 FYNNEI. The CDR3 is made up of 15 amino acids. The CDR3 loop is CASRPRDRGGQPQHF. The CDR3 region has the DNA TGTGCCAGCAGGCCCCGCGACAGGGGAGGACAGCCCCAGCATTTT.

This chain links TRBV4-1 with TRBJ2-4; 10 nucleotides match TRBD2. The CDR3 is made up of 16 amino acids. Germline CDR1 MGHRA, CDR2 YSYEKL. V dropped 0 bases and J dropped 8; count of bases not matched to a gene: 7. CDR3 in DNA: TGCGCCAGCAGCCAAGATTTGGCTAGCGGGAGTGACATTCAGTACTTC. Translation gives CASSQDLASGSDIQYF.

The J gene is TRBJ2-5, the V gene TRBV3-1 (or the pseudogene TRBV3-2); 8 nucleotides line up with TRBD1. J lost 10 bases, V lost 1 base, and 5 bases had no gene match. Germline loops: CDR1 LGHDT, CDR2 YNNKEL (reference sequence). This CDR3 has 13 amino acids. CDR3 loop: CASSQGGQDDQYF. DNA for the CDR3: TGTGCCAGCAGCCAAGGGGGACAGGATGACCAGTACTTC.

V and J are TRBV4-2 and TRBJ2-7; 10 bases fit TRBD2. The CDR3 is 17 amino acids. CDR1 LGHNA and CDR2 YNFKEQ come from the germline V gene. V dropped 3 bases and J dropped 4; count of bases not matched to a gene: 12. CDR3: CASSHHNLAGDPYEQYV. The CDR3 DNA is TGTGCCAGCAGCCATCACAACCTAGCGGGGGATCCGTACGAGCAGTACGTC.

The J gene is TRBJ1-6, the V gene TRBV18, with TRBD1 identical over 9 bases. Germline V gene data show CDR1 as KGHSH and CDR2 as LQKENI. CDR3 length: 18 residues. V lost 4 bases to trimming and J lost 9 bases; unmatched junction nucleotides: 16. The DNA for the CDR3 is TGTGCCAGCTCACGAATCGATACCGGGACAGGGTGGGGTTCACCCCTCCACTTT. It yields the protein CASSRIDTGTGWGSPLHF.